The sample holds a few counts of the clone carrying this T cell receptor (beta chain). This entry comes from a study of human T cells and chemical hapten exposure. Documented time point: patch test 1, 2 weeks after DPC sensitization. Treatment noted: therapeutic diphenylcyclopropenone sensitization with weekly scalp DPC. The authors' total RNA extraction used unfractionated whole blood. Individual cDNA molecules (in the library) carried attached unique molecular identifiers. Using its own MiXCR run on the RACE reads, TCRdb lists one record per CDR3 protein. Of about 120,000 distinct CDR3 sequences in the sample, roughly 13% were seen once. CDR3 length equals 13 residues. With 3 bases removed from V and 9 bases from J, the gap between germline ends came to 14 bases. CDR1 and CDR2 from the germline V gene are MGHRA and YSYEKL.

The V and J genes are TRBV4-1 and TRBJ2-5; D is undetermined. The sequencing here drew on whole blood, taken in connection with sensitization to the hapten diphenylcyclopropenone (DPC). This TCR came from a man between 18 and 29 years old with alopecia areata. Some clones in this sample may be carry-over from other donors' samples. The CDR3 sequence: CASSQLSGGAQYF. The CDR3 bases are TGCGCCAGCAGCCAGTTGTCTGGTGGAGCCCAGTACTTC.